This record looks at one TCR beta chain sequence and its context. As yet, its antigen is unknown. The protocol was immunoSEQ multiplex PCR, while the TCRdb copy is restricted to in-frame clones and leaves out a portion. The profile shows under 70,000 clones, 90% to 95% of them singletons. During surgery, about 0.45-1 mL peripheral blood was drawn from four of eight donors. Genomic DNA was extracted from every available blood leukocyte. The sample belongs to a study of human thymus T cells. This CDR3 spans 14 amino acids. Between the trimmed V and J ends, which lost 9 bases and 0 bases, there was a span of 11 bases. CDR1 is MRHNA and CDR2 is SNTAGT in the germline V gene. Study observations and caveats: An apparent bias in V and J gene usage was seen in thymic and blood repertoires.

The receptor comes from a boy under two years old with a congenital heart defect but otherwise immunologically healthy. Input material: blood. The chain employs TRBV6-4 and TRBJ2-2; D could derive from TRBD1 or TRBD2 (5 bases each). The CDR3, as DNA: TGTGCCAGTTCGGGACGGCCGAACACCGGGGAGCTGTTTTTT. Translation: CASSGRPNTGELFF.